The clone carrying this TCR beta chain was counted between two and nine times. Antigen unknown. Moderate-to-severe activity, CAS ≥3, NOSPECS ≥4 and a duration under 3 months were seen in donors with ophthalmopathy. This sample is drawn from a study of Graves' ophthalmopathy and Graves' hyperthyroidism. The CDR3 loop spans 14 amino acids. Germline V gene sequence: CDR1 MNHNY, CDR2 SVGAGI (reference sequence). Trimming cost V 8 bases and J 0 bases, with 14 bases left between them. TCR beta CDR3 regions were amplified from RNA transcripts. After a first-round RT-PCR with HTBI primers, a second-round multiplex PCR was run. A single record per CDR3 protein comes from TCRdb applying MiXCR to the multiplex PCR reads. This sample has hundreds of thousands of distinct CDR3 sequences; roughly two fifths occur once, and the top ten carry 40% to 55%. General observations from the study: Most expanded clonotypes from thyroid (those above 0.001 frequency) were also found in blood. Ophthalmopathy progression cases were predicted by the model with 70% to 71% sensitivity and 72% to 85% specificity.

V gene TRBV6-6 combines with J gene TRBJ2-7; no firm D call. The sequence derives from an adult man with Graves' ophthalmopathy. The sample consisted of peripheral blood. This CDR3 is CASGPAHSSYEQYF. Written as DNA, the CDR3 is TGTGCCAGCGGGCCGGCACATAGCTCCTACGAGCAGTACTTC.